A single sample gave rise to the 21 T cell receptor beta chains below, sequenced in a study of blood T cell repertoires in COVID-19. TCRdb's copy holds only in-frame clones and misses some; the assay was immunoSEQ multiplex PCR. The data hold 150,000 to 200,000 clones, with approximately 88% observed a single time. Sequenced: PBMCs or T cells enriched from blood (not recorded which). The receptor set was obtained from a woman aged 55-70 years who had recovered from COVID-19.

The chain links TRBV20-1 to TRBJ2-1; possible D gene TRBD2, 6 bases. The V gene lost 3 bases and the J gene lost 12 bases, with 12 bases spanning the gap. The CDR3 contains 11 residues. CDR1 and CDR2 (germline): DFQATT, SNEGSKA (reference sequence). The CDR3 spells CSASPGLGQFF. In DNA, the CDR3 is TGCAGTGCTAGCCCGGGACTGGGGCAGTTCTTC.

The J gene is TRBJ1-1, the V gene TRBV5-1; a possible D gene is TRBD1 (5 bases). The V gene's germline CDR1 is SGHRS and CDR2 YFSETQ. The CDR3 is 14 residues long. With 0 bases removed from V and 6 bases from J, the gap between germline ends came to 12 bases. The CDR3 loop reads CASSLALSGSEAFF. The CDR3 DNA reads as TGCGCCAGCAGCTTGGCCTTATCAGGGTCTGAAGCTTTCTTT.

The chain combines TRBV29-1 with TRBJ1-1; no reliable D call. The V end lost 0 bases, the J end lost 8 bases, and 22 bases lay between the germline ends. Germline V CDR1 and CDR2: SQVTM, ANQGSEA. This CDR3 has 16 residues. As DNA, the CDR3 is TGCAGCGTTGAAGATTGGTCGGATTCCGGGTACGGGGAAGCTTTCTTT. Translating gives CSVEDWSDSGYGEAFF.

V and J are TRBV19 and TRBJ2-1, with 14 bases fitting TRBD2. Germline V gene lookup returns CDR1 LNHDA and CDR2 SQIVND (reference sequence). V was clipped by 5 bases and J by 10 bases; unmatched bases: 10. This CDR3 comprises 16 residues. The DNA of the CDR3 is TGTGCCAGTAGTGTTACCCCGGGACTAGCGGGAGTGGAGCAGTTCTTC. This gives the protein CASSVTPGLAGVEQFF.

The chain joins TRBV2 to TRBJ1-1, with D possibly being TRBD1 (5 bases). This CDR3 contains 13 residues. The V end was cut by 10 bases, the J end by 5 bases, with 17 bases between. CDR1 SNHLY and CDR2 FYNNEI come from the germline V gene. CDR3 in amino acids: CATQGEGYTEAFF. CDR3 sequence (DNA): TGTGCCACCCAAGGGGAAGGGTATACTGAAGCTTTCTTT.

The chain has TRBV24-1 and TRBJ2-7; 7 nucleotides line up with TRBD2. The trim removed 8 bases at V and 2 bases at J, leaving 8 bases unmatched. CDR3 length: 14 amino acids. CDR1 and CDR2 from the germline V gene are KGHDR and SFDVKD. The CDR3 is CATMGGGSPYEQYF. The CDR3 DNA follows: TGTGCCACCATGGGGGGGGGATCCCCCTACGAGCAGTACTTC.

V gene TRBV27 combines with J gene TRBJ1-6; no clear D gene. CDR3 length: 15 amino acids. The germline V gene has CDR1 MNHEY and CDR2 SMNVEV (reference sequence). Between the trimmed V and J ends, which lost 0 bases and 10 bases, there was a span of 13 bases. This CDR3 reads CASSLSSVIQSPLHF. CDR3 DNA sequence: TGTGCCAGCAGTTTATCGAGCGTGATCCAATCACCCCTCCACTTT.

The J gene is TRBJ1-4, the V gene TRBV5-5, with a weak D call TRBD1 (5 bases). This CDR3 has 13 amino acids. Germline assignment: CDR1 SGHKS and CDR2 YYEKEE (reference sequence). V gave up 4 bases and J gave up 8 bases, with 12 bases separating them. The CDR3 nucleotides read TGTGCCAGCAGCATTCCGGGGGACGAAAAACTGTTTTTT. Translating it yields CASSIPGDEKLFF. Full variable domain (outside the CDR3, taken from reference TRBV5-5 and TRBJ1-4): DAGVTQSPTHLIKTRGQQVTLRCSPISGHKSVSWYQQVLGQGPQFIFQYYEKEERGRGNFPDRFSARQFPNYSSELNVNALLLGDSALYLCASSIPGDEKLFFGSGTQLSVL.

The chain joins TRBV4-2 to TRBJ2-7, with 13 bases fitting TRBD2. V trimming: 4 bases; J trimming: 6 bases; junction bases outside the gene matches: 6. Per the germline V gene, CDR1 is LGHNA and CDR2 is YNFKEQ. This CDR3 is 15 amino acids long. For the CDR3, the DNA is TGTGCCAGCAGCCTAGCTGGACTAGCGGGAGCCGAGCAGTACTTC. Translation gives CASSLAGLAGAEQYF.

The chain recombines TRBV28 with TRBJ2-5, with a tentative D call TRBD2 (6 bases). In germline, CDR1 is MDHEN, CDR2 SYDVKM. The CDR3 runs 14 residues. Trimming left V 5 bases short and J 5 bases short, with 15 bases between. The CDR3 DNA follows: TGTGCCAGCAGTCTCTCTGGGGGGTGGGAGACCCAGTACTTC. It specifies CASSLSGGWETQYF.

This clone was recorded once. The chain couples TRBV30 to TRBJ1-3; D not resolved. Germline V gene data show CDR1 as GTSNPN and CDR2 as SVGIG (reference sequence). The CDR3 is 15 residues long. With 2 bases removed from V and 9 bases from J, the gap between germline ends came to 20 bases. CDR3 coding DNA: TGTGCCTGGAGTCCCCCCTTGCCTCCTGGAGGCACCATATATTTT. As protein: CAWSPPLPPGGTIYF.

The rearrangement uses TRBV2 and TRBJ2-7; no reliable D call. Germline V gives CDR1 SNHLY, CDR2 FYNNEI. Deletions cut 0 bases from V and 5 bases from J, with 14 bases between. The CDR3 sequence is 15 residues long. Here the CDR3 DNA reads TGTGCCAGCAGTGAAGCGACACCCCGGCTCAACGAGCAGTACTTC. Translating it yields CASSEATPRLNEQYF. Full variable domain (missing parts from reference TRBV2 and TRBJ2-7): EPEVTQTPSHQVTQMGQEVILRCVPISNHLYFYWYRQILGQKVEFLVSFYNNEISEKSEIFDDQFSVERPDGSNFTLKIRSTKLEDSAMYFCASSEATPRLNEQYFGPGTRLTVT.

DNA for the CDR3: TGTGCCAGCAGCCCGGGGGGGTTTGGTTATGGTGAAGCTTTCTTT. Protein product: CASSPGGFGYGEAFF. V is TRBV3-1 (or the pseudogene TRBV3-2) and J is TRBJ1-1, with D tentatively TRBD1 (5 bases). The length of the CDR3 is 15 residues. V gave up 4 bases and J gave up 7 bases, with 19 bases separating them. From germline, CDR1 is LGHDT and CDR2 YNNKEL (reference sequence).

The chain is built from TRBV6-6 and TRBJ2-5, with TRBD2 identical over 10 bases. The germline V gene encodes CDR1 MNHNY and CDR2 SVGAGI (reference sequence). Germline trimming cut 6 bases from V and 5 bases from J; bases unmatched to any gene: 9. There are 15 residues in the CDR3. This CDR3 is CASRDVSGGSETQYF. In nucleotides, the CDR3 is TGTGCCAGCAGGGACGTTAGCGGGGGGTCGGAGACCCAGTACTTC.

The gene calls are TRBV2 and TRBJ1-2; 8 bases line up with TRBD1. The germline V gene encodes CDR1 SNHLY and CDR2 FYNNEI. The V segment lost 8 bases and the J segment 5 bases; nucleotides outside the gene matches: 7. The CDR3 is 13 amino acids. The CDR3 DNA reads as TGTGCCAGCGGAGTTACAGGGGGATATGGCTACACCTTC. This gives the protein CASGVTGGYGYTF.

The genes are TRBV2 and TRBJ2-5, with D possibly TRBD2 on 5 matching bases. This CDR3 has 14 residues. CDR1 is SNHLY and CDR2 is FYNNEI in the germline V gene. V lost 9 bases and J lost 5, with 19 bases in between. CDR3 DNA sequence: TGTGCCAGTCGACCCAGGACTGAGGTGGAGACCCAGTACTTC. Protein: CASRPRTEVETQYF.

V is TRBV28 and J is TRBJ2-1; unclear D gene. The CDR3 is made up of 13 amino acids. Germline V gene sequence: CDR1 MDHEN, CDR2 SYDVKM. Trimming removed 6 bases from V and 0 bases from J, with 6 bases in between. CDR3 sequence (DNA): TGTGCCAGCAGCGGCGGCTCCTACAATGAGCAGTTCTTC. Protein product: CASSGGSYNEQFF.

The V gene is TRBV21-1, the J gene TRBJ1-3. TRBV21-1 is flagged as a pseudogene. This CDR3 is 14 amino acids long. The CDR3 sequence: CASSNEGAGNTIYF. CDR3 sequence (DNA): TGTGCCAGCAGCAACGAGGGAGCTGGAAACACCATATATTTT.

The CDR3 DNA follows: TGCGCCAGCAGCCCCGAAGAACGTGACAGGGCCCACCCTAATGAAAAACTGTTTTTT. Translating gives CASSPEERDRAHPNEKLFF. The rearrangement uses TRBV5-1 and TRBJ1-4; TRBD1 matches at 7 bases. Germline-derived CDR1 and CDR2 are SGHRS and YFSETQ. The CDR3 sequence is 19 residues long. The ends lost 4 bases at V and 3 bases at J; junction bases unmatched: 18.

V usage is TRBV27 and J usage is TRBJ1-6; TRBD1 matches 8 bases. Germline V gene lookup returns CDR1 MNHEY and CDR2 SMNVEV (reference sequence). Trimming cost V 5 bases and J 6 bases; bases outside gene matches: 12. The CDR3 consists of 17 residues. The CDR3 here is CASSLEYSGQGNSPLHF. DNA for the CDR3: TGTGCCAGCAGTCTCGAATACTCAGGACAGGGTAATTCACCCCTCCACTTT.

The V call is TRBV7-3, the J call TRBJ2-1; tentative D call: TRBD1 (6 bases). CDR3 length: 15 residues. The ends were cut back, 2 bases at V and 5 bases at J, with 13 bases in the middle. Germline assignment: CDR1 SGHTA and CDR2 FQGTGA. DNA of the CDR3: TGTGCCAGCAGCTTAGGAGTGGGGACACACAATGAGCAGTTCTTC. Translation gives CASSLGVGTHNEQFF.